The rows below give T cell receptor beta chains drawn from one sample of a study of blood T cell repertoires in COVID-19. Assay used: immunoSEQ multiplex PCR; TCRdb lists only in-frame clones, some missing. Among tens of thousands of clones listed, about 89% were seen once. Sequencing was carried out using PBMCs or T cells enriched from blood (not recorded which). These receptor sequences come from a woman aged 50 to 60 with acute COVID-19. The conserved cysteine and the conserved F or W are not part of the CDR3 here. Each record gives: V gene, J gene, CDR3 protein.

V gene: TRBV6-4; J gene: TRBJ1-1; CDR3 protein: ASSDSYGGGTEAF
V gene: TRBV6-4; J gene: TRBJ2-1; CDR3 protein: ASSDESGGSRGYNEQF
V gene: TRBV6-2/TRBV6-3; J gene: TRBJ1-5; CDR3 protein: ASSYEDSNQPQH
V gene: TRBV6-1; J gene: TRBJ2-1; CDR3 protein: ASRDAGVNEQF
V gene: TRBV4-1; J gene: TRBJ1-4; CDR3 protein: ASSQMSTGRNEKLF
V gene: TRBV11-3; J gene: TRBJ1-4; CDR3 protein: ASSLEVRVANEKLF
V gene: TRBV5-1; J gene: TRBJ2-3; CDR3 protein: ASSLGDRVSTDTQY
V gene: TRBV27; J gene: TRBJ2-5; CDR3 protein: ASRGTGGRETQY
V gene: TRBV27; J gene: TRBJ2-3; CDR3 protein: ASVAGGPLEDTQY
V gene: TRBV11-1; J gene: TRBJ2-2; CDR3 protein: ASSEGQLNTGELF
V gene: TRBV10-2; J gene: TRBJ2-7; CDR3 protein: ASRLAGGDEQY
V gene: TRBV12-3/TRBV12-4; J gene: TRBJ2-1; CDR3 protein: ASSFTGGNEQF
V gene: TRBV7-8; J gene: TRBJ2-7; CDR3 protein: ASSPFRIAAYEQY
V gene: TRBV27; J gene: TRBJ1-6; CDR3 protein: ASSTGAVSYNSPLH
V gene: TRBV5-1; J gene: TRBJ1-2; CDR3 protein: ASSLGQGATGYGYT
V gene: TRBV6-2/TRBV6-3; J gene: TRBJ2-2; CDR3 protein: ASSPIGNRQNTGELF
V gene: TRBV28; J gene: TRBJ2-1; CDR3 protein: ASPPGKGGGEQF
V gene: TRBV7-8; J gene: TRBJ1-1; CDR3 protein: ASSLDLNTEAF
V gene: TRBV5-4; J gene: TRBJ2-1; CDR3 protein: ASSLGQAKYNEQF
V gene: TRBV18; J gene: TRBJ1-2; CDR3 protein: ASSPPDRVGYGYT
V gene: TRBV27; J gene: TRBJ1-6; CDR3 protein: ASSWGGRGNSPLH
V gene: TRBV7-9; J gene: TRBJ2-7; CDR3 protein: ASSLTSGLYEQY
V gene: TRBV12-3/TRBV12-4; J gene: TRBJ2-7; CDR3 protein: ASSQAPYEQY
V gene: TRBV7-2; J gene: TRBJ2-3; CDR3 protein: ASSYRGTGGLADTQY
V gene: TRBV7-2; J gene: TRBJ1-2; CDR3 protein: ASSNISTGSNYGYT
V gene: TRBV5-4; J gene: TRBJ1-2; CDR3 protein: ASSPDSNYGYT
V gene: TRBV5-4; J gene: TRBJ1-5; CDR3 protein: ASSVQGINQPQH
V gene: TRBV10-3; J gene: TRBJ2-2; CDR3 protein: AITGGENTGELF
V gene: TRBV5-5; J gene: TRBJ1-5; CDR3 protein: ASSLGQGLVGSNQPQH
V gene: TRBV5-1; J gene: TRBJ2-5; CDR3 protein: ASSLVPSGSETQY
V gene: TRBV10-3; J gene: TRBJ1-2; CDR3 protein: AISDRGLAQDYGYT
V gene: TRBV18; J gene: TRBJ2-5; CDR3 protein: ASSPGTSGRRETQY
V gene: TRBV30; J gene: TRBJ1-6; CDR3 protein: AWSPSGGTGRSPLH